This T cell receptor (beta chain) was sequenced during a study of blood T cells in healthy people across ages. The CDR3 length is 13 residues. Germline V gene data show CDR1 as ENHRY and CDR2 as SYGVKD. Germline trimming cut 10 bases from V and 3 bases from J; bases unmatched to any gene: 7. It was with a sample-barcoded 5' primer and a J-beta primer mix that a second PCR of roughly 6 to 11 cycles was run. Per-sample output comprised a minimum of 2.5 million paired-end reads containing CDR3. MiXCR, run by TCRdb on the 5' RACE reads, gives a single entry per CDR3 protein. The sample holds 1,800,000 or so distinct CDR3 sequences, roughly 43% seen once.

The rearrangement links TRBV10-3 to TRBJ2-5, with 8 bases matching TRBD2. The source is a human donor in good health. Source material: blood. The CDR3 nucleotides are TGTGCCAGCCGGACTAGCTCTAAAGAGACCCAGTACTTC. Protein: CASRTSSKETQYF.